These 9 T cell receptor beta chains came from one sample sequenced in a study of T cell clonality in common variable immunodeficiency. Sequencing used immunoSEQ multiplex PCR; TCRdb keeps in-frame clones, though not all of them. The data show 35,000 to 50,000 clones, with none appearing a single time. Sequencing was performed on peripheral blood mononuclear cells. All receptors come from a person aged 18 to 69 in good health.

This clone came up many times. The CDR3 extends 3 residues past the end of the read, so its final part is completed from the germline J gene. The rearrangement links TRBV5-6 to TRBJ1-1; 7 bases fit TRBD1. Germline CDR1 reads SGHDT; CDR2 reads YYEEEE. The CDR3 covers 12 residues. Incomplete CDR3 DNA: TGTGCCAGCAGCCGCGGGACAGAACAA. This sequence encodes CASSRGTEQ. The complete CDR3 sequence is CASSRGTEQAFF. Combining the CDR3 with reference TRBV5-6 and TRBJ1-1 gives the whole variable domain DAGVTQSPTHLIKTRGQQVTLRCSPKSGHDTVSWYQQALGQGPQFIFQYYEEEERQRGNFPDRFSGHQFPNYSSELNVNALLLGDSALYLCASSRGTEQAFFGQGTRLTVV.

This clone occurred many times. The chain's CDR3 is CASSYSGQGTSPLHF. The sequenced part of the CDR3 DNA is TGTGCCAGCAGTTACTCGGGACAGGGAACTTCACCC. This rearrangement joins TRBV6-2 or TRBV6-3 to TRBJ1-6; 9 bases are shared with TRBD1. The CDR3 extends 3 residues past the end of the read, so its final part is completed from the germline J gene. This CDR3 contains 15 residues. The V segment lost 0 bases and the J segment 9 bases; nucleotides outside the gene matches: 3. CDR1 is MNHEY, CDR2 SVGEGT, per germline.

This clone came up many times. The read terminates 3 residues ahead of where the CDR3 ends, so the germline J gene completes it. This sequence joins TRBV19 and TRBJ2-6; 8 nucleotides align to TRBD1. The V gene's germline CDR1 is LNHDA and CDR2 SQIVND (reference sequence). V dropped 3 bases and J dropped 0; count of bases not matched to a gene: 7. This CDR3 contains 18 residues. Here the CDR3 reads CASSMSDRAASGANVLTF. CDR3 bases read: TGTGCCAGTAGTATGTCGGACAGGGCAGCCTCTGGGGCCAACGTC.

This clone was counted ten times or more. From the germline J gene comes the end of the CDR3, since the read stops 3 residues before it. V gene TRBV19 combines with J gene TRBJ2-2; no firm D call. V dropped 1 base and J dropped 4 bases, with 4 bases sitting between them. Per the germline V gene, CDR1 is LNHDA and CDR2 is SQIVND (reference sequence). The CDR3 covers 13 residues. CDR3 DNA (partial): TGTGCCAGTAGTATAGGGCTCACCGGGGAG. As protein: CASSIGLTGE. The full CDR3 protein is CASSIGLTGELFF. Complete variable domain (other parts from reference TRBV19 and TRBJ2-2): DGGITQSPKYLFRKEGQNVTLSCEQNLNHDAMYWYRQDPGQGLRLIYYSQIVNDFQKGDIAEGYSVSREKKESFPLTVTSAQKNPTAFYLCASSIGLTGELFFGEGSRLTVL.

This clone was detected ten times or more. The read ends 3 residues shy of where the CDR3 ends; the end is completed using the germline J gene. The chain carries TRBV20-1 and TRBJ1-6, with 7 bases aligning to TRBD1. The CDR3 extends over 16 amino acids. Germline lookup yields CDR1 DFQATT and CDR2 SNEGSKA (reference sequence). The V gene end was trimmed by 1 base and the J gene end by 7 bases; junction bases not matched to a gene: 10. CDR3 DNA (partial): TGCAGTGCTAGAGTCCTGACAGGGATGGGGAATTCACCC. Amino acid sequence: CSARVLTGMGNSP. The CDR3 reads in full as CSARVLTGMGNSPLHF.

In this sample, this clone turned up many times. The sequence runs out 3 residues before the end of the CDR3; the remainder is reconstructed from the germline J gene. This rearrangement joins TRBV20-1 to TRBJ2-1; TRBD2 matches 8 bases. Unmatched junction bases numbered 6, after V lost 1 base and J lost 1 base. This CDR3 has 16 residues. CDR1 and CDR2 (germline): DFQATT, SNEGSKA (reference sequence). The CDR3 spells CSARGEVAGSYNEQFF. The sequenced part of the CDR3 DNA is TGCAGTGCTAGAGGGGAGGTAGCGGGATCCTACAATGAG.

At least ten counts were recorded for this clone. The read terminates 3 residues before the CDR3 end, so the remaining end is supplied by the germline J gene. This sequence joins TRBV5-1 and TRBJ2-7, with a weak D call TRBD2 (6 bases). V was clipped by 0 bases and J by 1 base, with 11 bases between them. Germline V gene sequence: CDR1 SGHRS, CDR2 YFSETQ. The CDR3 runs 15 residues. Partial CDR3 DNA: TGCGCCAGCAGCTTGGAGCCTAGCGCTTCCTACGAG. This encodes CASSLEPSASYE. The full CDR3 protein reads CASSLEPSASYEQYF.

At least ten counts were recorded for this clone. The read is 3 residues too short to cover the CDR3 end, so that end is filled in from the germline J gene. The chain joins TRBV10-3 to TRBJ2-2; the D is unclear. The CDR3 covers 17 residues. V dropped 0 bases and J dropped 0 bases, with 11 bases sitting between them. Germline CDR1 is ENHRY and CDR2 is SYGVKD. The DNA read from the CDR3 is TGTGCCATCAGTGAGTCGCTTGATACAACGAACACCGGGGAG. This codes for CAISESLDTTNTGE. The full CDR3 reads CAISESLDTTNTGELFF.

This clone was recorded many times. The DNA ends 3 residues before the CDR3 does, and the rest of the CDR3 is filled in from the germline J gene. V usage is TRBV7-8 and J usage is TRBJ1-2; 9 bases agree with TRBD1. Germline V gives CDR1 SGHVS, CDR2 FQNEAQ. The CDR3 is made up of 14 amino acids. The V and J ends lost 2 bases and 5 bases, in that order; junction bases with no gene match: 3. The CDR3 reads CASSLLDRGYGYTF. The sequenced part of the CDR3 DNA is TGTGCCAGCAGCTTATTGGACAGGGGTTATGGC.